This TCR beta chain was documented in a study of glioma-infiltrating T cells. Germline V gives CDR1 SEHNR, CDR2 FQNEAQ (reference sequence). The CDR3 spans 13 residues. Trimming took 5 bases from V and 1 from J, leaving 8 bases between them. This clonotype was seen many times. No antigen is known for it. Findings of the study overall: Above-expected tissue-blood divergence occurred in all gliomas, most in low-grade ones.

The iRepertoire nested amplicon-rescue multiplex PCR amplified TCR alpha and beta CDR3s from RNA. One entry per CDR3 protein, called by TCRdb with MiXCR from the multiplex PCR reads. The table records under 150,000 distinct CDR3 sequences, about two fifths of them present only once. The source is a human donor with low-grade glioma or glioblastoma, undergoing nonglioma brain surgery, or in good health (not recorded which). The V gene is TRBV7-9, the J gene TRBJ1-1; D remains ambiguous. Sequencing was carried out using glioma tissue, nonneoplastic brain tissue, or PBMCs (not recorded which). Written as DNA, the CDR3 is TGTGCCAGCAGCAAAACATGGAACACTGAAGCTTTCTTT. It translates to CASSKTWNTEAFF.